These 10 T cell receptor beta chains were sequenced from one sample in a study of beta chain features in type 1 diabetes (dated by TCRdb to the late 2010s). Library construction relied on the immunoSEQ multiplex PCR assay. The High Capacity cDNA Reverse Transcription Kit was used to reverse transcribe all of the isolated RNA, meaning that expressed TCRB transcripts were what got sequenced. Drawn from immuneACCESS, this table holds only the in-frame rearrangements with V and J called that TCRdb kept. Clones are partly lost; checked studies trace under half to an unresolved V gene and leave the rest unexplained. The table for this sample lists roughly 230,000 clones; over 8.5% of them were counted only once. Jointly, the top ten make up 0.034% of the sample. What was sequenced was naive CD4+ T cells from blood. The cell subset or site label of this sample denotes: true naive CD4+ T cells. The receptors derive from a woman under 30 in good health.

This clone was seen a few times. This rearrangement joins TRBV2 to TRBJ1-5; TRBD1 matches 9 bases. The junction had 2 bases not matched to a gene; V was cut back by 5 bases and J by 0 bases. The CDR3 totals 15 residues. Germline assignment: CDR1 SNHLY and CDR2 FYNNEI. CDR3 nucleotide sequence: TGTGCCAGCAGTCGACAGGGGGATAGCAATCAGCCCCAGCATTTT. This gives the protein CASSRQGDSNQPQHF.

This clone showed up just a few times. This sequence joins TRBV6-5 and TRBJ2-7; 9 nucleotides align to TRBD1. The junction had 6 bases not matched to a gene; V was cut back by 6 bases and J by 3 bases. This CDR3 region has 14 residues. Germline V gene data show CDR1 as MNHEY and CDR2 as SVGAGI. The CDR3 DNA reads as TGTGCCAGCAGATCCGGGACAGGGATCTACGAGCAGTACTTC. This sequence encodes CASRSGTGIYEQYF.

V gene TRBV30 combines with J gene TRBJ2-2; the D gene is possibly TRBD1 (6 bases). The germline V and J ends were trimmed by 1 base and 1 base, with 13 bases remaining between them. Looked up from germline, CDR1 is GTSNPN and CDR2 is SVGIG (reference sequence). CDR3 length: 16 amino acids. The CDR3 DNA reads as TGTGCCTGGAGTGCCCCAGGGGAATGGAACACCGGGGAGCTGTTTTTT. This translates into CAWSAPGEWNTGELFF. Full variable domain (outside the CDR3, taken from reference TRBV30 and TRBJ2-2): SQTIHQWPATLVQPVGSPLSLECTVEGTSNPNLYWYRQAAGRGLQLLFYSVGIGQISSEVPQNLSASRPQDRQFILSSKKLLLSDSGFYLCAWSAPGEWNTGELFFGEGSRLTVL.

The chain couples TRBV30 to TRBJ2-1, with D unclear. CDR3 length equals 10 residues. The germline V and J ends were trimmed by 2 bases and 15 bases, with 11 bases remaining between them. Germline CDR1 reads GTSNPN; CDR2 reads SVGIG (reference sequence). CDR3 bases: TGTGCCTGGAGTTCGAGCCGGGTGTTCTTC. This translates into CAWSSSRVFF. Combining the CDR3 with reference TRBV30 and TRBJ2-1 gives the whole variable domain SQTIHQWPATLVQPVGSPLSLECTVEGTSNPNLYWYRQAAGRGLQLLFYSVGIGQISSEVPQNLSASRPQDRQFILSSKKLLLSDSGFYLCAWSSSRVFFGPGTRLTVL.

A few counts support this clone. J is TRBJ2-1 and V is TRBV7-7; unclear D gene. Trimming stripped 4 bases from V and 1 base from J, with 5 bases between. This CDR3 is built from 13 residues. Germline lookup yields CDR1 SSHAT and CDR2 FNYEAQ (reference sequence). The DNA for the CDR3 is TGTGCCAGCAGCTCGCGGTCCTACAATGAGCAGTTCTTC. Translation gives CASSSRSYNEQFF.

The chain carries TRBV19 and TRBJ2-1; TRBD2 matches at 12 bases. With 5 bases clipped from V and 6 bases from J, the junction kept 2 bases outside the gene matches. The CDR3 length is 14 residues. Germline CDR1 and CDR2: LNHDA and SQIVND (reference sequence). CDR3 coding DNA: TGTGCCAGTAGTGCTAGCGGGAGGGCCAATGAGCAGTTCTTC. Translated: CASSASGRANEQFF.

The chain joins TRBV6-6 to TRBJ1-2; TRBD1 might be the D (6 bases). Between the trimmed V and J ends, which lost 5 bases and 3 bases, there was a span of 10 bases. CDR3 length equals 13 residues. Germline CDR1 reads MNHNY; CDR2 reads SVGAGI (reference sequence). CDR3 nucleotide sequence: TGTGCCAGCAGTGGGACAAAAGACTATGGCTACACCTTC. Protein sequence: CASSGTKDYGYTF.

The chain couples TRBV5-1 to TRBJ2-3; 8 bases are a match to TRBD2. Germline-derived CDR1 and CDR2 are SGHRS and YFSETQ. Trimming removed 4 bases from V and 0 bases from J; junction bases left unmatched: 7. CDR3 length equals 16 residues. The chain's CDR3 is CASSPEVAGSTDTQYF. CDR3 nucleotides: TGCGCCAGCAGCCCGGAGGTAGCGGGAAGCACAGATACGCAGTATTTT.

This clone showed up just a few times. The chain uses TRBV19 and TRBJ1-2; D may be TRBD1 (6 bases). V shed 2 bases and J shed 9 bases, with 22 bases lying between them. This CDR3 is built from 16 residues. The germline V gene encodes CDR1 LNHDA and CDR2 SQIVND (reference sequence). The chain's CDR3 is CASSILQGPSARSYTF. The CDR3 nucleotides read TGTGCCAGTAGTATATTACAGGGCCCGTCGGCTCGAAGCTACACCTTC.

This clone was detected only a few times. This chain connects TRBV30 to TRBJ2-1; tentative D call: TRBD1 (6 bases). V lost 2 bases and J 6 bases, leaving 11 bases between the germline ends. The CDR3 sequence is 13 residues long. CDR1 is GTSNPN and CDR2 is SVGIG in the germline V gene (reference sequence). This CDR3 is CAWSNRVFNEQFF. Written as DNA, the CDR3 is TGTGCCTGGAGTAACAGGGTATTCAATGAGCAGTTCTTC.